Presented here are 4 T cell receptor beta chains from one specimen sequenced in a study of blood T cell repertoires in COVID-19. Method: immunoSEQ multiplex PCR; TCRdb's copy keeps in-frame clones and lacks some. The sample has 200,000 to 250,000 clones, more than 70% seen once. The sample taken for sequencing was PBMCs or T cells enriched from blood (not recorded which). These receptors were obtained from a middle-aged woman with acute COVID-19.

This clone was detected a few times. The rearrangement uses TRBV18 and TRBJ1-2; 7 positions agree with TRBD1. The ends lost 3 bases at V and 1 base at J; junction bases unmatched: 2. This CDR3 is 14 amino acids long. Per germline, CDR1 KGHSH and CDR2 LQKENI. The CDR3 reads CASSPGQDNYGYTF. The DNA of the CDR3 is TGTGCCAGCTCACCTGGACAGGATAACTATGGCTACACCTTC.

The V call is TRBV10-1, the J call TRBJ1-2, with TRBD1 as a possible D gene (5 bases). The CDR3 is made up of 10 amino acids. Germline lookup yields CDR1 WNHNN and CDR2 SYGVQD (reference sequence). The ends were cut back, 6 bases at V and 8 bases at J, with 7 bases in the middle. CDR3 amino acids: CASSAGGYTF. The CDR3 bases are TGCGCCAGCAGCGCAGGGGGCTACACCTTC.

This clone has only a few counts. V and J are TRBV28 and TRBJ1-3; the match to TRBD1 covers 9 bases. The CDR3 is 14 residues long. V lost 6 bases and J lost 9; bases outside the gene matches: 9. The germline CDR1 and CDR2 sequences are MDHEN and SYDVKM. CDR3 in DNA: TGTGCCAGCAGGGCCCGGGACAGGGAGAGCACCATATATTTT. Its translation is CASRARDRESTIYF.

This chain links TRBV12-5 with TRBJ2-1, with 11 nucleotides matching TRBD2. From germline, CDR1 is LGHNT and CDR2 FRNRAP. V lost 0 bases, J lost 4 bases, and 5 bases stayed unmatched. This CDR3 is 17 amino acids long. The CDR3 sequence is CASGLVLAGASYNEQFF. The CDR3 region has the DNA TGTGCTAGTGGTTTGGTACTAGCGGGGGCATCTTACAATGAGCAGTTCTTC.